A selection of T cell receptor beta chains follows, all from one sample in a study of CD8+ T cells in alopecia areata. Data came from immunoSEQ multiplex PCR; TCRdb stores just in-frame clones and leaves some out. The table lists 130,000 or so clones, about 50% of them singletons. The sample comprised NKG2D-low CD8+ T cells sorted from blood. Source of these receptors: a human donor with alopecia areata. Each CDR3 is given with its conserved first and last residue. A D gene is named only where the DNA matches it firmly. Size values are once, few and many counts, or a class for expanded clones, and some rows have none.

J	V	D	size	DNA	CDR3
TRBJ2-7	TRBV29-1	-	-	TGCAGCGTTCCCGGGGAGAGCTCGGGGTACGAGCAGTACTTC	CSVPGESSGYEQYF
TRBJ2-3	TRBV6-6	TRBD2	-	TGTGCCAGCAGTTCCCAAGCGGGAGGGCCCTCAGATACGCAGTATTTT	CASSSQAGGPSDTQYF
TRBJ2-7	TRBV18	-	-	TGTGCCAGCTCACCCCAGGGGCGAGAGTACGAGCAGTACTTC	CASSPQGREYEQYF
TRBJ2-7	TRBV4-1	TRBD1	-	TGCGCCAGCAGCCATCCCGGGACAGGCAGCTCCTACGAGCAGTACTTC	CASSHPGTGSSYEQYF
TRBJ2-1	TRBV7-3	TRBD2	-	TGTGCCAGCAGCGCCCTAGCGGGGGGGCCAATCAATGAGCAGTTCTTC	CASSALAGGPINEQFF
TRBJ2-1	TRBV13	TRBD2	once	TGTGCCAGCAGCCCCGATAGCGGGGGGGCCTATGAGCAGTTCTTC	CASSPDSGGAYEQFF
TRBJ2-5	TRBV5-1	TRBD1	-	TGCGCCAGCAGCTACCCAGACAGGGATACTTCGGAGACCCAGTACTTC	CASSYPDRDTSETQYF
TRBJ1-2	TRBV4-1	TRBD1	-	TGCGCCAGCAGCCTCGGGACAGGGAGGGGCTACACCTTC	CASSLGTGRGYTF
TRBJ1-5	TRBV29-1	-	few	TGCAGCGTTGGCAGTGTTAATAGCAATCAGCCCCAGCATTTT	CSVGSVNSNQPQHF
TRBJ2-5	TRBV29-1	-	few	TGCAGCGTTGTGTTTCGGGGGAGGGAGACCCAGTACTTC	CSVVFRGRETQYF
TRBJ2-4	TRBV30	-	-	TGTGCCTGCACCGAAGGGGACATTCAGTACTTC	CACTEGDIQYF
TRBJ2-7	TRBV29-1	TRBD2	-	TGCAGCGTTGGACTAGCGGGTCCCTCCTACGAGCAGTACTTC	CSVGLAGPSYEQYF
TRBJ2-6	TRBV27	-	-	TGTGCCAGCAGTTTATTTTCCGGGGCCAACGTCCTGACTTTC	CASSLFSGANVLTF
TRBJ2-1	TRBV29-1	-	few	TGCAGCGTTGAGGGCAGTTACAATGAGCAGTTCTTC	CSVEGSYNEQFF
TRBJ2-1	TRBV29-1	TRBD2	few	TGCAGCGTGAGTAGCGGGGAGAACCTTGAGCAGTTCTTC	CSVSSGENLEQFF
TRBJ2-7	TRBV7-9	TRBD1	few	TGTGCCAGCAGCTCGCCGGGACAGGGCTACGAGCAGTACTTC	CASSSPGQGYEQYF
TRBJ2-7	TRBV29-1	-	-	TGCAGCGTTGCCACCGGGAGCTACGAGCAGTACTTC	CSVATGSYEQYF
TRBJ2-5	TRBV29-1	-	-	TGCAGCGTTGCAGGGGGGGAGACCCAAGAGACCCAGTACTTC	CSVAGGETQETQYF
TRBJ2-3	TRBV7-9	TRBD2	few	TGTGCCAGCAGCTCCAACCGGGACTACCTTAGCACAGATACGCAGTATTTT	CASSSNRDYLSTDTQYF
TRBJ1-1	TRBV29-1	-	few	TGCAGCGTTGAAGGTATTCAGTCGAACACTGAAGCTTTCTTT	CSVEGIQSNTEAFF
TRBJ1-2	TRBV30	TRBD1	-	TGTGCCTGGAGTGTAGGGACAGGCCTCTATGGCTACACCTTC	CAWSVGTGLYGYTF
TRBJ2-6	TRBV15	-	few	TGTGCCACCAGCAGATCCCCTGAAGGGGCCAACGTCCTGACTTTC	CATSRSPEGANVLTF
TRBJ2-2	TRBV29-1	-	-	TGCAGCGTTGAAGAAACCCGGCCCGGGGAGCTGTTTTTT	CSVEETRPGELFF
TRBJ2-7	TRBV23-1	-	-	TGCGCCAGCAGTCTTGGGTCAAGACCCTACGAGCAGTACTTC	CASSLGSRPYEQYF
TRBJ2-7	TRBV29-1	-	few	TGCAGCGTTTGTGTGGGGGGACACCAGGGATACGAGCAGTACTTC	CSVCVGGHQGYEQYF
TRBJ1-2	TRBV7-9	-	-	TGTGCCAGCAGCAATGACCCCCTTAAGGGCTACACCTTC	CASSNDPLKGYTF
TRBJ1-2	TRBV7-6	-	-	TGTGCCAGCAGCCCCCGAGCGGGGGGCTCGTGGGGCTACACCTTC	CASSPRAGGSWGYTF
TRBJ2-3	TRBV7-2	TRBD2	few	TGTGCCAGCAGCGATATTAGCGGGGGCTCCACAGATACGCAGTATTTT	CASSDISGGSTDTQYF
TRBJ2-2	TRBV7-6	-	-	TGTGCCAGCAGCTTAGCCGGGGAGCTGTTTTTT	CASSLAGELFF
TRBJ1-1	TRBV30	-	-	TGTGCCTGGAGTCTATATGGACGGCCGAACACTGAAGCTTTCTTT	CAWSLYGRPNTEAFF
TRBJ1-2	TRBV29-1	-	-	TGCAGCGTTCAAACTAACTATGGCTACACCTTC	CSVQTNYGYTF
TRBJ2-7	TRBV27	TRBD2	-	TGTGCCAGCAGTCCTGGACTAGCGGTATCGGGGGAGCAGTACTTC	CASSPGLAVSGEQYF
TRBJ2-6	TRBV6-5	-	few	TGTGCCAGCAGTTACAGCTCTGGGGCCAACGTCCTGACTTTC	CASSYSSGANVLTF
TRBJ2-5	TRBV29-1	-	-	TGCAGCGTTGAAGGGGGGCAGGGTTTTAACCTAAGGATGACCCAGTACTTC	CSVEGGQGFNLRMTQYF
TRBJ2-5	TRBV30	-	-	TGTGCCTGGAGTGTCGTGGAGACCCAGTACTTC	CAWSVVETQYF
TRBJ2-5	TRBV30	TRBD2	-	TGTGCCTGGAGTGTCGGTAGCGGGGGGCCAAGCGGAGAGACCCAGTACTTC	CAWSVGSGGPSGETQYF
TRBJ2-3	TRBV5-1	TRBD2	-	TGCGCCAGCAGCTCCCTACTAGCGGGAGACTCAGATACGCAGTATTTT	CASSSLLAGDSDTQYF
TRBJ1-5	TRBV6-5	-	-	TGTGCCAGCAGTTTAGACACAGGACAGCCCCAGCATTTT	CASSLDTGQPQHF
TRBJ2-1	TRBV28	-	few	TGTGCCAGCAGGACAGGAGGAGACTACAATGAGCAGTTCTTC	CASRTGGDYNEQFF
TRBJ2-1	TRBV29-1	TRBD1	-	TGCAGCGTTGAAGACCCCGGGGGACAGGGGGCTGGCGAGCAGTTCTTC	CSVEDPGGQGAGEQFF
TRBJ2-3	TRBV6-4	-	few	TGTGCCAGCAGTGACTCCCCTAGCAGCACAGATACGCAGTATTTT	CASSDSPSSTDTQYF
TRBJ1-1	TRBV29-1	-	few	TGCAGCGTTGAAGATCCAGGCGGAACAGGGCGAGCTTTCTTT	CSVEDPGGTGRAFF
TRBJ2-7	TRBV29-1	-	-	TGCAGCGTTGAAGAAATTGGCGGGGGCACCTACGAGCAGTACTTC	CSVEEIGGGTYEQYF
TRBJ2-5	TRBV11-2	TRBD1	-	TGTGCCAGCAGCTTCGAATGGGGGACAGGGGTTGGAGAGACCCAGTACTTC	CASSFEWGTGVGETQYF